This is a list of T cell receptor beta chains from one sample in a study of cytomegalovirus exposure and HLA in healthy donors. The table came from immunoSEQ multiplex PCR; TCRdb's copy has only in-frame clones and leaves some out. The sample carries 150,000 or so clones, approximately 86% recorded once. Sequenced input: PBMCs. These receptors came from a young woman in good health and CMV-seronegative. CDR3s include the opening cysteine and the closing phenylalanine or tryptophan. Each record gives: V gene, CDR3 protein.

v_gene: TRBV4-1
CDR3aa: CASSQVSGAVITEAFF

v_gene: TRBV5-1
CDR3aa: CASSLLSGGDGYTF

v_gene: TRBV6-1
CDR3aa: CASWGLARDRETQYF

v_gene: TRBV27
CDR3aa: CASTGTIYSYNEQFF

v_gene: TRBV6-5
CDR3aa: CASSYSEGGNQPQHF

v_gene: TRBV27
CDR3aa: CASSFRVGRGYSGANVLTF

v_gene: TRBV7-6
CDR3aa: CASSYPSGANVLTF

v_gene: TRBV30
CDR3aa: CAWSAGDRADTQYF

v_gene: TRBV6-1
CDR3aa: CASSVPARAPEAFF

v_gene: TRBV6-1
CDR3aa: CASSEGTSGGYEQYF

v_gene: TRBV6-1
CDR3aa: CASSPSGGDNEQFF

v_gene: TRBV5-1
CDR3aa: CASSPDRGHDYEQYF

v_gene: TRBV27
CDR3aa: CASKKGGAGSLNTEAFF

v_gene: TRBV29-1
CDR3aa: CSATGSGNTIYF

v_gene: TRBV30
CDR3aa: CAWNEGGETQYF

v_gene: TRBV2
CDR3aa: CASSEGKQYGYTF

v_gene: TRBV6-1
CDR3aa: CASSVFGTGSTFF

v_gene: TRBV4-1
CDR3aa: CASSSPRGHLNTEAFF

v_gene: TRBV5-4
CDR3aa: CASSLEMGLNTGELFF

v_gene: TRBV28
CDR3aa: CASSDNLADDAFF

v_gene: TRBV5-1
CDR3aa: CASSLSSSGIEGYTF

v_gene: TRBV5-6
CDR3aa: CASSLWTGAYGYTF

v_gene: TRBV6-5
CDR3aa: CASSYEGMNTEAFF

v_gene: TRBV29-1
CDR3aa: CSATDPSADQQFF

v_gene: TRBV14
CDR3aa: CASSQVASSYNSPLHF

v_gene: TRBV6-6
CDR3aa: CASSYSRGSETQYF

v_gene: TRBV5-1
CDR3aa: CASSLGGQRTDTQYF

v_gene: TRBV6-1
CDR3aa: CASRPTSGTYEQYF

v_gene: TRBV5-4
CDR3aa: CASSPRDMNTEAFF

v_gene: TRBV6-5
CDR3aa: CASSPLSSGNTIYF

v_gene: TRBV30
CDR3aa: CAWSGTSGYREQFF

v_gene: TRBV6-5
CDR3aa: CASSFASGGTEAFF

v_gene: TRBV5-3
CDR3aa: CARSLADRAENQPQHF

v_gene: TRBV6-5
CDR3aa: CATSQGPRSGNTIYF

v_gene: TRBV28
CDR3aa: CASSLWGVRDRGQRNGNYGYTF

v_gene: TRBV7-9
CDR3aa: CASSLGLQVAVYGYTF

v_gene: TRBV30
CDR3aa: CAWSGLEINQPQHF

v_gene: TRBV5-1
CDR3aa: CASSLATGSTDTQYF

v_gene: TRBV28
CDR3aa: CASKGMSTGELFF

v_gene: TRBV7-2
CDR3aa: CASSLNGGAFTETQYF

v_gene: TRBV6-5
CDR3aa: CASRPGWQETQYF

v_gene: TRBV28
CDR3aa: CASSLPVQTGLSGNTIYF

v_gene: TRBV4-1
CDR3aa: CASSQAQAEGRRYGYTF

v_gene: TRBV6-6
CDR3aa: CASSTGVYGYTF

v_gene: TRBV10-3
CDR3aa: CAISSQGAPSYEQYF

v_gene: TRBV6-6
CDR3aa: CASSYAGSNYGYTF

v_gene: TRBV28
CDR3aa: CASSLTGYYEQYF

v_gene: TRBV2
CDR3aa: CASSPERGGPSQYF

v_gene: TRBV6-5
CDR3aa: CASSPRTGSIGPQHF

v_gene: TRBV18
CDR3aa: CASSEGVNTEAFF

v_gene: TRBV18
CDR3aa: CASSGPAGSNYEQYF

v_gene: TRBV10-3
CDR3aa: CAISDSTEAFF